This T cell receptor beta chain was found in a study of OX40 agonist ivuxolimab in advanced cancers. General study results and limits: Among T cells, CD8+ cells averaged more expanded clones than CD4+ cells. CD4+ and CD8+ blood T cells expanded clonally by week 6 at 0.1 to 3.0 mg/kg.

TCRdb keeps only in-frame clones here, not all; method: immunoSEQ multiplex PCR. The sample consists of around 83,000 clones, 88% of them appearing once. The junction had 12 bases not matched to a gene; V was cut back by 4 bases and J by 6 bases. The germline CDR1 and CDR2 sequences are KGHSH and LQKENI. The CDR3 is 17 residues long. Notes on this clone: Its target is not known.

Patients with autoimmune history or systemic immunosuppression were excluded. The clonotype was recovered from an adult with an advanced solid tumor such as melanoma, head and neck, liver or kidney cancer. The V and J genes are TRBV18 and TRBJ1-4; 9 bases are a match to TRBD1. Sequenced here: CD4+ or CD8+ T cells sorted from blood, sampled in a trial of the OX40 agonist ivuxolimab. The CDR3 sequence is CASSRTLGRQGDEKLFF. CDR3 nucleotides: TGTGCCAGCTCACGTACACTTGGACGACAGGGGGATGAAAAACTGTTTTTT.